Following are 19 T cell receptor beta chains from one sample sequenced in a study of T cells in Graves' hyperthyroidism and ophthalmopathy. Amplification yielded TCR beta CDR3 regions, with RNA transcripts as the source. Initially, a first-round RT-PCR of the TCR CDR3 employed the HTBI primer set. One entry per CDR3 protein results from TCRdb running MiXCR on the multiplex PCR reads. The sample lists roughly 530,000 distinct CDR3 sequences; more than 15% were seen once. The sample was blood. These receptors came from a woman aged 18-30 years with Graves' ophthalmopathy.

This chain joins TRBV7-2 and TRBJ2-7; TRBD2 is a possible D gene (6 bases). Trimming pared 8 bases from V and 2 bases from J, leaving 37 bases between. The germline V gene encodes CDR1 SGHTA and CDR2 FQGNSA. This CDR3 spans 21 amino acids. The CDR3, as DNA: TGTGCCAGCTCACTTTCTGTAGTCGGGAGTGAAACAGTCCATTTACCCTACGAGCAGTACTTC. Its protein is CASSLSVVGSETVHLPYEQYF.

V usage is TRBV24-1 and J usage is TRBJ2-1; 7 positions agree with TRBD1. The CDR3 sequence is 15 residues long. The germline gives CDR1 KGHDR, CDR2 SFDVKD. V dropped 7 bases and J dropped 4; count of bases not matched to a gene: 9. CDR3 amino acids: CATRGDSFKYNEQFF. The CDR3 DNA reads as TGTGCCACCAGGGGGGACAGCTTTAAATACAATGAGCAGTTCTTC.

This clonotype was picked up many times. The J gene is TRBJ2-7, the V gene TRBV24-1, with 8 bases that match TRBD2. This CDR3 comprises 15 residues. In germline, CDR1 is KGHDR, CDR2 SFDVKD. With V trimmed by 5 bases and J by 1 base, 6 bases remained unmatched. CDR3 in DNA: TGTGCCACCAGTGGTTCGGTAGCGGGGTCCTACGAGCAGTACTTC. This codes for CATSGSVAGSYEQYF.

The chain employs TRBV18 and TRBJ1-4, with TRBD1 as a possible D gene (5 bases). The CDR3 length is 16 residues. V lost 2 bases and J lost 0, with 10 bases in between. Germline loops: CDR1 KGHSH, CDR2 LQKENI. The DNA for the CDR3 is TGTGCCAGCTCACCATTTGGGGGAGCAACTAATGAAAAACTGTTTTTT. It is translated as CASSPFGGATNEKLFF.

As for this clonotype: A read error may produce the germline difference seen at one junction end. The chain joins TRBV13 to TRBJ1-1; D remains unclear. Germline V CDR1 and CDR2: PRHDT, FYEKMQ (reference sequence). The CDR3 length is 15 residues. CDR3 protein: CASSQVYWENTEAFF. CDR3 nucleotides: TGCGCCAGCAGCCAAGTTTATTGGGAGAACACTGAAGCTTTCTTT. The variable domain in full, completed from reference TRBV13 and TRBJ1-1, reads AAGVIQSPRHLIKEKRETATLKCYPIPRHDTVYWYQQGPGQDPQFLISFYEKMQSDKGSIPDRFSAQQFSDYHSELNMSSLELGDSALYFCASSQVYWENTEAFFGQGTRLTVV.

This clonotype has more than one count but fewer than ten. The junction does not match germline at one end; this may be a read error. This chain links TRBV27 with TRBJ1-2; D may be TRBD1 (6 bases). The CDR3 contains 15 residues. Germline loops: CDR1 MNHEY, CDR2 SMNVEV (reference sequence). CDR3 sequence: CASSLLGGGNNGYTF. CDR3 DNA: TGTGCCAGCAGTTTATTGGGAGGGGGTAACAATGGCTACACCTTC.

This sequence joins TRBV9 and TRBJ2-5; D is unclear. Germline CDR1 and CDR2: SGDLS and YYNGEE. The germline V and J ends were trimmed by 4 bases and 4 bases, with 11 bases remaining between them. This CDR3 comprises 13 residues. DNA for the CDR3: TGTGCCAGCAGCATAGAACTGGGAGAGACCCAGTACTTC. Its translation is CASSIELGETQYF.

This clonotype has only a few counts. The chain combines TRBV27 with TRBJ2-7; 7 bases match TRBD1. Germline V CDR1 and CDR2: MNHEY, SMNVEV (reference sequence). After removal of 3 bases from V and 3 bases from J, the junction contained 8 bases not matched to a gene. This CDR3 spans 15 amino acids. In DNA, the CDR3 is TGTGCCAGCAGTTTTGAAAGAGGGGGCATCTACGAGCAGTACTTC. Its translation is CASSFERGGIYEQYF.

This clonotype was counted a few times. The chain links TRBV9 to TRBJ2-3; 7 bases map to TRBD1. This CDR3 has 15 residues. The germline CDR1 and CDR2 sequences are SGDLS and YYNGEE. V was pared by 3 bases and J by 1 base, with 5 bases of the junction left unmatched. CDR3: CASSARTGRTDTQYF. CDR3 nucleotides: TGTGCCAGCAGCGCTCGGACAGGACGCACAGATACGCAGTATTTT.

This clonotype was observed at least ten times. The chain couples TRBV28 to TRBJ2-2; D remains ambiguous. Germline CDR1 is MDHEN and CDR2 is SYDVKM. CDR3 length: 14 residues. V dropped 5 bases and J dropped 6 bases, with 13 bases sitting between them. CDR3 sequence (DNA): TGTGCCAGCAGTAAAAAAGGGTTCGCCGGGGAGCTGTTTTTT. Its translation is CASSKKGFAGELFF.

This clonotype was seen many times. The chain couples TRBV7-3 to TRBJ2-1, with D maybe TRBD2 (6 bases). Looked up from germline, CDR1 is SGHTA and CDR2 is FQGTGA. V shed 5 bases and J shed 9 bases, with 14 bases lying between them. This CDR3 region has 13 residues. In nucleotides, the CDR3 is TGTGCCAGCAGCATCCTGACTAGTTCTGAGCAGTTCTTC. Encoded protein: CASSILTSSEQFF.

The chain joins TRBV28 to TRBJ2-5, with no clear D. Germline CDR1 reads MDHEN; CDR2 reads SYDVKM. V lost 3 bases and J lost 1, with 9 bases in between. The CDR3 contains 14 residues. The CDR3 region has the DNA TGTGCCAGCAGTTTCGGCAAGACCCAAGAGACCCAGTACTTC. Translating it yields CASSFGKTQETQYF.

This clonotype is a singleton in its sample. Being one base from a much bigger clone, this may be a read error. This chain uses TRBV13 with TRBJ2-3, with 9 bases matching TRBD2. Germline lookup yields CDR1 PRHDT and CDR2 FYEKMQ (reference sequence). The CDR3 is made up of 16 amino acids. V was clipped by 4 bases and J by 1 base; unmatched bases: 6. CDR3 bases: TGTGCCAGCAGCTCGGCTAGCGGGGAGGGCACAGATACGCAGTATTTT. This codes for CASSSASGEGTDTQYF.

The rearrangement joins TRBV19 to TRBJ2-1; D remains ambiguous. V lost 6 bases to trimming and J lost 0 bases, with 12 bases between them. The CDR3 is made up of 15 amino acids. The V gene's germline CDR1 is LNHDA and CDR2 SQIVND (reference sequence). CDR3: CASSSWPSSYNEQFF. CDR3 nucleotide sequence: TGTGCCAGTAGCTCTTGGCCGAGCTCCTACAATGAGCAGTTCTTC.

The chain combines TRBV10-3 with TRBJ2-5; the match to TRBD1 covers 7 bases. Germline V gene data show CDR1 as ENHRY and CDR2 as SYGVKD. The CDR3 contains 14 residues. V dropped 6 bases and J dropped 2; count of bases not matched to a gene: 6. The CDR3 loop reads CAIREEGQQETQYF. In nucleotides, the CDR3 is TGTGCCATCAGGGAAGAGGGACAGCAAGAGACCCAGTACTTC.

On this clonotype: One junction end does not reproduce the germline sequence, and a read error may be involved. The gene calls are TRBV13 and TRBJ1-5; D perhaps matches TRBD1 (6 bases). Germline V gene sequence: CDR1 PRHDT, CDR2 FYEKMQ (reference sequence). The CDR3 spans 15 residues. The CDR3 DNA follows: TGCGCCAGCAGCTTGGGGGGCGCGGGCAGTCAGCCCCAGCATTTT. It codes for CASSLGGAGSQPQHF.

This clonotype was seen a few times. The rearrangement uses TRBV7-9 and TRBJ1-6; D is undetermined. The V and J ends lost 4 bases and 0 bases respectively, with 22 bases between them. Germline-derived CDR1 and CDR2 are SEHNR and FQNEAQ (reference sequence). The CDR3 length is 20 residues. The CDR3, as DNA: TGTGCCAGCAGCTCCGGGCCCCGGGCCCTCGAGGGCTCCTATAATTCACCCCTCCACTTT. This translates into CASSSGPRALEGSYNSPLHF. The whole variable domain, filled in from reference TRBV7-9 and TRBJ1-6, reads DTGVSQNPRHKITKRGQNVTFRCDPISEHNRLYWYRQTLGQGPEFLTYFQNEAQLEKSRLLSDRFSAERPKGSFSTLEIQRTEQGDSAMYLCASSSGPRALEGSYNSPLHFGNGTRLTVT.

Only a few counts were recorded for this clonotype. This chain uses TRBV18 with TRBJ1-5; D is ambiguous. The CDR3 loop spans 13 amino acids. V was trimmed by 4 bases and J by 12 bases, leaving 16 bases between them. The germline gives CDR1 KGHSH, CDR2 LQKENI. CDR3 in DNA: TGTGCCAGCTCACTGGACGGAATCTCTAGCCAGCATTTT. Its protein is CASSLDGISSQHF.

To note about this clonotype: A much larger clone differs from this one at a single base, so this may be a read error. The V gene is TRBV12-3 or TRBV12-4, the J gene TRBJ2-2, with 11 bases matching TRBD2. The CDR3 sequence is 17 residues long. The junction had 11 bases not matched to a gene; V was cut back by 7 bases and J by 4 bases. The CDR3 DNA reads TGTGCCAGCACCACGAGACTAGCGGGGCTGGGCACCGGGGAGCTGTTTTTT. Its protein product is CASTTRLAGLGTGELFF.